The present entry profiles one T cell receptor beta chain with its context. Its matching antigen is unknown. The data originate from a study of cytomegalovirus exposure and HLA in healthy donors. Findings of the study overall: A prior analysis recorded that most TCR beta V segments were productive about 90% or about 30% of the time. Information on immune exposure was restricted to one variable (CMV serostatus).

In the PCR, 60 Vbeta and 13 Jbeta primers were used. Sequenced by immunoSEQ multiplex PCR; TCRdb stores in-frame clones only, minus some. The sample totals over 200,000 clones. CDR1 and CDR2 (germline): SNHLY, FYNNEI. V shed 5 bases and J shed 0 bases, with 13 bases lying between them. CDR3 length equals 15 residues. Material for sequencing was PBMCs. The receptor was isolated from a woman aged 30 to 39 in good health and CMV-seropositive. The J gene is TRBJ1-1, the V gene TRBV2; D might be TRBD1 (6 bases). CDR3 loop: CASSPQGFLNTEAFF. The CDR3 DNA follows: TGTGCCAGCAGTCCTCAGGGGTTCTTGAACACTGAAGCTTTCTTT.